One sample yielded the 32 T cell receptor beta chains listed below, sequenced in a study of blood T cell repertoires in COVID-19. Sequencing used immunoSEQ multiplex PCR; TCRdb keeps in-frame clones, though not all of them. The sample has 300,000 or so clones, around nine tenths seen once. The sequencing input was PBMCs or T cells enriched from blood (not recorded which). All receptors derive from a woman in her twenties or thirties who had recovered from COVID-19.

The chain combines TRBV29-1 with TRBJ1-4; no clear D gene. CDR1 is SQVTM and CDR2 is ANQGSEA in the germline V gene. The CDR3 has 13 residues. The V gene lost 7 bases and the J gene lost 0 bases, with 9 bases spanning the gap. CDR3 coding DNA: TGCAGCGCGAAAGCTGCAACTAATGAAAAACTGTTTTTT. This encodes CSAKAATNEKLFF.

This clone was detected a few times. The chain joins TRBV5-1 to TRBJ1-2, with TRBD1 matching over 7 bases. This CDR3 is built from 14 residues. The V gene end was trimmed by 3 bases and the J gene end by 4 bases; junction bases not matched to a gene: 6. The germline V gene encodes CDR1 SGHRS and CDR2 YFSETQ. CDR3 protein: CASSSRGTAYGYTF. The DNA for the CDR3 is TGCGCCAGCAGCTCCAGGGGGACAGCCTATGGCTACACCTTC.

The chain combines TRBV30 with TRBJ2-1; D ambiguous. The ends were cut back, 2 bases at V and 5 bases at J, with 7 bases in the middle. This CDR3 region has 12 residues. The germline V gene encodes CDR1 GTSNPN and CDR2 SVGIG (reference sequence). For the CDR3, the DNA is TGTGCCTGGAGTCCAACGGACAATGAGCAGTTCTTC. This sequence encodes CAWSPTDNEQFF.

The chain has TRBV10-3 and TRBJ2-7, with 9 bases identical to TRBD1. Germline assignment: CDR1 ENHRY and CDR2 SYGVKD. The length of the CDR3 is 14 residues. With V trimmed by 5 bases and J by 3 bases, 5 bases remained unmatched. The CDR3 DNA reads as TGTGCCATCAGTTTTGCGGGACAGGGCTACGAGCAGTACTTC. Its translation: CAISFAGQGYEQYF.

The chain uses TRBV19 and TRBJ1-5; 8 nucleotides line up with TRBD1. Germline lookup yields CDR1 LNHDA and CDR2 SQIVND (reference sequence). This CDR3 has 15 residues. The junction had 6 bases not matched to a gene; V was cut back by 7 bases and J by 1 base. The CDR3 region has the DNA TGTGCCAGTATGACAGGGGCGATAAGCAATCAGCCCCAGCATTTT. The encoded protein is CASMTGAISNQPQHF.

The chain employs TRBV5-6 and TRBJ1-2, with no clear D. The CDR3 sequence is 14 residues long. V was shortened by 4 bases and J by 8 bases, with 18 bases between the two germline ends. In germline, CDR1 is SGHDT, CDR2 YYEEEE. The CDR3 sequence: CASSEGAGKSGYTF. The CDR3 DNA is TGTGCCAGCAGCGAGGGAGCGGGGAAGAGCGGCTACACCTTC.

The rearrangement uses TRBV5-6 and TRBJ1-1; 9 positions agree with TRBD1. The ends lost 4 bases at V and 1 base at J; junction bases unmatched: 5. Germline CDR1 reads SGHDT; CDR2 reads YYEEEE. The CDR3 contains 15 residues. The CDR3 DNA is TGTGCCAGCAGCCCGCTGACAGGGGGGAACACTGAAGCTTTCTTT. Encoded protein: CASSPLTGGNTEAFF.

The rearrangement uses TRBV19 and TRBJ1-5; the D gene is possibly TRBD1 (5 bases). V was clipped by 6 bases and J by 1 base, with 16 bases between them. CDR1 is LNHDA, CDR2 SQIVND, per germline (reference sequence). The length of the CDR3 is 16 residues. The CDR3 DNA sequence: TGTGCCAGTAGGTCAGGTAGGGGAGGCAGCAATCAGCCCCAGCATTTT. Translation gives CASRSGRGGSNQPQHF.

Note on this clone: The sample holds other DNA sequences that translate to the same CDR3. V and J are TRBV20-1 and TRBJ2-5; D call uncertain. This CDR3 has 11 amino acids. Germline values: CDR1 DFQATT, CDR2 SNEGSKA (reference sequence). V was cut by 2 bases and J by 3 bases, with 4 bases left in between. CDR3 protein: CSARPEETQYF. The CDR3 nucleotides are TGCAGTGCTAGACCGGAAGAGACCCAGTACTTC.

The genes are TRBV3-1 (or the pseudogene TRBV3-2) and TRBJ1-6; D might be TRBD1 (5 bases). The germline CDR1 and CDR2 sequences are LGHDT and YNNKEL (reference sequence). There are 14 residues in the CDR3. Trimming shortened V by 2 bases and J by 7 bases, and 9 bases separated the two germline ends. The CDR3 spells CASSQTDKNSPLHF. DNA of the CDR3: TGTGCCAGCAGCCAAACGGACAAAAATTCACCCCTCCACTTT.

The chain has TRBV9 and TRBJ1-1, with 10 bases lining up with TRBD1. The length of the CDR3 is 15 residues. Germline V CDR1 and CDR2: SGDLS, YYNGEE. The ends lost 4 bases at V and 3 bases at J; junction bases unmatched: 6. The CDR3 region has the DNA TGTGCCAGCAGCTCGGGACAGGGGAGGTACACTGAAGCTTTCTTT. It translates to CASSSGQGRYTEAFF.

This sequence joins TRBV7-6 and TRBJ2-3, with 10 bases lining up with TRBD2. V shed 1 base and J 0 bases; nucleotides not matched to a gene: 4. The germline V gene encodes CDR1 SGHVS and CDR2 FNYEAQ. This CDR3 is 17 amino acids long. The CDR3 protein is CASSLGLAGASTDTQYF. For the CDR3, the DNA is TGTGCCAGCAGCTTAGGGCTAGCGGGGGCAAGCACAGATACGCAGTATTTT.

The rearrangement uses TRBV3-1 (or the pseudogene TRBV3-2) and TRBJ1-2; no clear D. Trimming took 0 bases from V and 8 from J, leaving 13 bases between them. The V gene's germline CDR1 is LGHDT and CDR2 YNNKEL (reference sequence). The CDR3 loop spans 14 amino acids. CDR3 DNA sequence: TGTGCCAGCAGCCAAGATCTGCGGGCGGGCGGCTACACCTTC. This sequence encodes CASSQDLRAGGYTF.

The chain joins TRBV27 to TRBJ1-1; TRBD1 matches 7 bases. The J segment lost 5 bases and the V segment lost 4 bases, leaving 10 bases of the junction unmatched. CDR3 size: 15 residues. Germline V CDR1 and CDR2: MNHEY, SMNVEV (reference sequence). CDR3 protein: CASSYSGGGGTEAFF. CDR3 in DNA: TGTGCCAGCAGTTATTCAGGGGGAGGAGGGACTGAAGCTTTCTTT.

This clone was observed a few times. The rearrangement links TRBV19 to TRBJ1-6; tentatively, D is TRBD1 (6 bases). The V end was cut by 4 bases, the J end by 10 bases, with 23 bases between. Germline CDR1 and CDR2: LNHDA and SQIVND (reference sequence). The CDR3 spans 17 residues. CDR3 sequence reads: CASSNPTGQRTWSPLHF. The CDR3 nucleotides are TGTGCCAGTAGTAACCCTACGGGACAAAGAACGTGGTCACCCCTCCACTTT.

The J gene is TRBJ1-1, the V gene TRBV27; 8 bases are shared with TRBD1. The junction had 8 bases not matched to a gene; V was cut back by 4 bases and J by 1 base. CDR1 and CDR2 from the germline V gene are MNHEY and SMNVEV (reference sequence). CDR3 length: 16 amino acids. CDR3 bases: TGTGCCAGCAGTTCGAGACAGGGGCCACAGAACACTGAAGCTTTCTTT. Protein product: CASSSRQGPQNTEAFF.

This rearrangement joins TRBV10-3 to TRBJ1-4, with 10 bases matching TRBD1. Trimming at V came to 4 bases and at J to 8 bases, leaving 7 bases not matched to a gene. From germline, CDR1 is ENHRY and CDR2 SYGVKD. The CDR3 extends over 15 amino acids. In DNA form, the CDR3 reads TGTGCCATCAGTGCAGACAGGGGGCAAGAGGAAAAACTGTTTTTT. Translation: CAISADRGQEEKLFF.

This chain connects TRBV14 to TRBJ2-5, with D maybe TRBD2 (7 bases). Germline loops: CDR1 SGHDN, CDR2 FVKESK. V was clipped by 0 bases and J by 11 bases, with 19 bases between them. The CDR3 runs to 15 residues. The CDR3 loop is CASSQDLGGAPPQYF. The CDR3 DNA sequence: TGTGCCAGCAGCCAAGACCTGGGGGGGGCCCCTCCGCAGTACTTC.

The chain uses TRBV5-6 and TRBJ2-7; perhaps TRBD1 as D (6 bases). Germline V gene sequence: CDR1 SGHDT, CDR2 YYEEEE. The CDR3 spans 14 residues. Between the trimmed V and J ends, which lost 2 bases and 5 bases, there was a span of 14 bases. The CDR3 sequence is CASSLPGTSNEQYF. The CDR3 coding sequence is TGTGCCAGCAGCTTACCTGGGACATCCAACGAGCAGTACTTC.

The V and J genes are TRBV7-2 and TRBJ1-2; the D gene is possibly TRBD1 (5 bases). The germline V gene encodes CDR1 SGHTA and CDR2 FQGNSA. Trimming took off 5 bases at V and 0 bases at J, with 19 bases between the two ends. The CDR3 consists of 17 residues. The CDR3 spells CASSRKSDTISNYGYTF. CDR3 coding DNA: TGTGCCAGCAGCCGTAAATCGGACACCATTTCTAACTATGGCTACACCTTC.

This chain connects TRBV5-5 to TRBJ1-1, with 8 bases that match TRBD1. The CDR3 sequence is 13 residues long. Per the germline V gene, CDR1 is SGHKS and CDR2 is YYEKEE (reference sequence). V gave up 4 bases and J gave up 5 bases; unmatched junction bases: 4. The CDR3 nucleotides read TGTGCCAGCAGCCACAGGGGGGGAACTGAAGCTTTCTTT. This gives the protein CASSHRGGTEAFF.

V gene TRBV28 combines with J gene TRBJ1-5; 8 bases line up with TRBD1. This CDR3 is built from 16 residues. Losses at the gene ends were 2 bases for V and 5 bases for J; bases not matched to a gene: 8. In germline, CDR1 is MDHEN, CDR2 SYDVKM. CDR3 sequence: CASSLPPGQEDQPQHF. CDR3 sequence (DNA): TGTGCCAGCAGTTTACCACCGGGACAGGAGGATCAGCCCCAGCATTTT.

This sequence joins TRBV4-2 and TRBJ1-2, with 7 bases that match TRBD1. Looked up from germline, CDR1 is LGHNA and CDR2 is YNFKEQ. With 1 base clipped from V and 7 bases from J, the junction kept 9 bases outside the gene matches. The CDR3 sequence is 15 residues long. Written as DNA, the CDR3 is TGTGCCAGCAGCCAAGGACAGGGTGATCTACTTGGCTACACCTTC. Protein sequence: CASSQGQGDLLGYTF.

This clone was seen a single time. This CDR3 reads CASSLVALGQGNTEAFF. The CDR3 region has the DNA TGTGCCAGCAGCTTGGTAGCCCTTGGACAGGGGAACACTGAAGCTTTCTTT. The rearrangement joins TRBV11-2 to TRBJ1-1, with 8 nucleotides matching TRBD1. V shed 3 bases and J 1 base; nucleotides not matched to a gene: 10. The germline CDR1 and CDR2 sequences are SGHAT and FQNNGV. This CDR3 contains 17 residues.

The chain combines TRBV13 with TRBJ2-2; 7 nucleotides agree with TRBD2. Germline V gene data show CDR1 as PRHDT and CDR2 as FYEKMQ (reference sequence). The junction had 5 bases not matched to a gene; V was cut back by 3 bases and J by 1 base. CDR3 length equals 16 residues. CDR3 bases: TGTGCCAGCAGCTTTGGGCGGGGGAGGAACACCGGGGAGCTGTTTTTT. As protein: CASSFGRGRNTGELFF.

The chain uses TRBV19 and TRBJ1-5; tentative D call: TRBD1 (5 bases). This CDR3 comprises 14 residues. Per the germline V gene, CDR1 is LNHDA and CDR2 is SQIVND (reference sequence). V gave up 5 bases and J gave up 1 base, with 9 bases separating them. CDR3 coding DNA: TGTGCCAGTAGTGGCCGGGGGAGCAATCAGCCCCAGCATTTT. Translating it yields CASSGRGSNQPQHF.

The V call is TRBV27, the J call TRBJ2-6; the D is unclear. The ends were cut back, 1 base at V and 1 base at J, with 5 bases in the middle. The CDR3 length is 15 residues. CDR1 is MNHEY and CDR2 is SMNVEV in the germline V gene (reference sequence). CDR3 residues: CASSLFSSGANVLTF. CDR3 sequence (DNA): TGTGCCAGCAGTTTATTCTCTTCTGGGGCCAACGTCCTGACTTTC.

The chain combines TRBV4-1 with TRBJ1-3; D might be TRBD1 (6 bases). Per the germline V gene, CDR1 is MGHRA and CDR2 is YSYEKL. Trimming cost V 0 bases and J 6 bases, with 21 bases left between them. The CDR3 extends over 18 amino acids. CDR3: CASSQEDRPNTKENTIYF. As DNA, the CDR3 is TGCGCCAGCAGCCAAGAGGACAGACCCAACACAAAAGAAAACACCATATATTTT.

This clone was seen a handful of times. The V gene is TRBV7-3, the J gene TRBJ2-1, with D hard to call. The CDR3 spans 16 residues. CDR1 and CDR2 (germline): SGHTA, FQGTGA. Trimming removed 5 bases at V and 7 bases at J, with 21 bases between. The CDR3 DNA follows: TGTGCCAGCAGCCCAGGTGGCGCCGGTGGGTTTAATGAGCAGTTCTTC. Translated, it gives CASSPGGAGGFNEQFF.

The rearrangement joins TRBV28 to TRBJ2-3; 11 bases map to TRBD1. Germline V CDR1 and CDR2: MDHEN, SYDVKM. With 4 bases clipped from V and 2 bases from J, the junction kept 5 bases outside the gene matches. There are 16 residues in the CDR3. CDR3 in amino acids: CASSSEDRGLTDTQYF. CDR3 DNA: TGTGCCAGCAGTTCCGAGGACAGGGGGCTCACAGATACGCAGTATTTT. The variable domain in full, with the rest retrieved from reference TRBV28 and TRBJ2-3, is DVKVTQSSRYLVKRTGEKVFLECVQDMDHENMFWYRQDPGLGLRLIYFSYDVKMKEKGDIPEGYSVSREKKERFSLILESASTNQTSMYLCASSSEDRGLTDTQYFGPGTRLTVL.

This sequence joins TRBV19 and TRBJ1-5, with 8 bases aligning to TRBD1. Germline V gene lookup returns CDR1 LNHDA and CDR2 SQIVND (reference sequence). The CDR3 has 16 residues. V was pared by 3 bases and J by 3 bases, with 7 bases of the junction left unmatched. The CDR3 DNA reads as TGTGCCAGTAGTATTACCTGGACAGGGAACAATCAGCCCCAGCATTTT. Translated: CASSITWTGNNQPQHF.

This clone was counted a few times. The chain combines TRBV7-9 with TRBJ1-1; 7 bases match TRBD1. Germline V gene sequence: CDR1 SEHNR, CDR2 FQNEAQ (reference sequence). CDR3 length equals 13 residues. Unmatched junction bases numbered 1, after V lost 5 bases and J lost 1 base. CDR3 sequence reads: CASSQGGNTEAFF. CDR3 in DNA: TGTGCCAGCAGCCAGGGGGGGAACACTGAAGCTTTCTTT.